This entry concerns a single T cell receptor (beta chain). Its antigen is currently unknown. TCRdb's copy holds only in-frame clones and misses some; the assay was immunoSEQ multiplex PCR. The sample shows approximately 28,000 clones, approximately 92% of them seen only once. The entry originates in a study of T cells in localized non-small cell lung cancer. Notes on the study in general: Adjacent uninvolved lung tissue had the highest T cell clonality, exceeding tumor. Longer survival (overall) was linked to higher T cell density in blood.

The CDR3 totals 14 residues. Germline V gives CDR1 SGHNT, CDR2 YENEEA. V lost 5 bases and J lost 3; bases outside the gene matches: 5. This sequence was found in a woman aged 35 to 69 with stage III lung adenocarcinoma. This specimen consisted of peripheral blood mononuclear cells, obtained before any cancer treatment. The chain has TRBV11-3 and TRBJ2-7, with TRBD1 matching 9 bases. The CDR3 region is CASSAGDRDYEQYF. The DNA for the CDR3 is TGTGCCAGCAGCGCTGGGGACAGGGACTACGAGCAGTACTTC. The full variable domain, completed using reference TRBV11-3 and TRBJ2-7, is EAGVVQSPRYKIIEKKQPVAFWCNPISGHNTLYWYLQNLGQGPELLIRYENEEAVDDSQLPKDRFSAERLKGVDSTLKIQPAELGDSAVYLCASSAGDRDYEQYFGPGTRLTVT.